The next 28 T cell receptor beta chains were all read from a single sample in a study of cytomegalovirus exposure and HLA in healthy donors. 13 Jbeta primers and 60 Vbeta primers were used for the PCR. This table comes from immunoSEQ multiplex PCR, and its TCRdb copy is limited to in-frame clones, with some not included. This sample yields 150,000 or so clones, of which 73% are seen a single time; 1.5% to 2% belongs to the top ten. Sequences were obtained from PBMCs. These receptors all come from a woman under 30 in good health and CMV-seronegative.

CDR3 DNA: TGTGCCAGCTCACCTAACCACATTGCCACCGGGGAGCTGTTTTTT. Its protein product is CASSPNHIATGELFF. The chain combines TRBV18 with TRBJ2-2, with unresolved D. The CDR3 is 15 amino acids. The V end was cut by 3 bases, the J end by 4 bases, with 12 bases between. Germline-derived CDR1 and CDR2 are KGHSH and LQKENI.

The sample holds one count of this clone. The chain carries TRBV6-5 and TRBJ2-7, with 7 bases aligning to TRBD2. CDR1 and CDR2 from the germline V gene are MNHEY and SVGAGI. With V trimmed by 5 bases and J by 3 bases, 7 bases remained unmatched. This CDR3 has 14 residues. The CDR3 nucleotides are TGTGCCAGCAGTACGTCCGGGGGGAGCTACGAGCAGTACTTC. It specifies CASSTSGGSYEQYF.

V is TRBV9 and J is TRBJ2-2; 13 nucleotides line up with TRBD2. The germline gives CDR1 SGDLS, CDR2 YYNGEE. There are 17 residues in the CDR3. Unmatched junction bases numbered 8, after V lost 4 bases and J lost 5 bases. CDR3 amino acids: CASSSRTSGSGTGELFF. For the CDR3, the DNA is TGTGCCAGCAGCTCGCGGACTAGCGGGAGCGGGACCGGGGAGCTGTTTTTT.

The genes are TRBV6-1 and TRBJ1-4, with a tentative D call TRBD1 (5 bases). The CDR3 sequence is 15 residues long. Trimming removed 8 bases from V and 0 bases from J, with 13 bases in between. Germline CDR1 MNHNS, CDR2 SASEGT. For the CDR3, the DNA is TGTGCCAGCGCACTATGGGGCCCAACTAATGAAAAACTGTTTTTT. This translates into CASALWGPTNEKLFF.

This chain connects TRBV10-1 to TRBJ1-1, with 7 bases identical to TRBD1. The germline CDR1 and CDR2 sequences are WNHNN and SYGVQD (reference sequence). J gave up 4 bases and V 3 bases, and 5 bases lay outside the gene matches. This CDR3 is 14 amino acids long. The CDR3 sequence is CASSDVSGGTEAFF. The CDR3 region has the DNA TGCGCCAGCAGTGACGTATCAGGGGGCACTGAAGCTTTCTTT.

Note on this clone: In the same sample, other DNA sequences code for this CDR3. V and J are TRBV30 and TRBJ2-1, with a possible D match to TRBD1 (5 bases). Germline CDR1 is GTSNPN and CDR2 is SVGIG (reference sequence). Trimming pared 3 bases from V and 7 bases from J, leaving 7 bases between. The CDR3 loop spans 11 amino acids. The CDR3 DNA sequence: TGTGCCTGGAGACAGGAAAATGAGCAGTTCTTC. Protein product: CAWRQENEQFF.

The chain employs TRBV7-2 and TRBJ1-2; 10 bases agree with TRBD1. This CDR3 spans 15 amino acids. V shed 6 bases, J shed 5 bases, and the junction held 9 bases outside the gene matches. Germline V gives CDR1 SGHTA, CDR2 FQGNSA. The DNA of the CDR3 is TGTGCCAGCAGATCCCCGGGACAGGGGAGTTATGGCTACACCTTC. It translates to CASRSPGQGSYGYTF.

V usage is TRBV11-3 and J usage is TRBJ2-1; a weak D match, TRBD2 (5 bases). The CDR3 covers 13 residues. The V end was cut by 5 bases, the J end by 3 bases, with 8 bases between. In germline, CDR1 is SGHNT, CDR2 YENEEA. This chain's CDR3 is CASSPGLYNEQFF. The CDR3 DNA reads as TGTGCCAGCAGCCCCGGACTCTACAATGAGCAGTTCTTC.

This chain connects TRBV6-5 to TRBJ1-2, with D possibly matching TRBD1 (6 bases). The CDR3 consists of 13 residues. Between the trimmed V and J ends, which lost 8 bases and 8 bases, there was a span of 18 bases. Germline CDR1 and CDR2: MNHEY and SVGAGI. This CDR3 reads CASGLKGVRGYTF. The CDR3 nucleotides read TGTGCCAGCGGCCTCAAGGGGGTACGGGGCTACACCTTC.

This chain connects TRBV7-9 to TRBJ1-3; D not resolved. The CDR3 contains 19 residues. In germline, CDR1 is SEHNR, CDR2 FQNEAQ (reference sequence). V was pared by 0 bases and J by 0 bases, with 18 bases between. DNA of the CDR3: TGTGCCAGCAGCTTAGCGTTTTGGTCGCCGCGGGCCTCTGGAAACACCATATATTTT. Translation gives CASSLAFWSPRASGNTIYF.

The chain's CDR3 is CAWSRGTNEKLFF. DNA of the CDR3: TGTGCCTGGAGTAGGGGGACTAATGAAAAACTGTTTTTT. The V and J genes are TRBV30 and TRBJ1-4; perhaps TRBD1 as D (6 bases). Germline lookup yields CDR1 GTSNPN and CDR2 SVGIG (reference sequence). CDR3 length equals 13 residues. The V end was cut by 2 bases, the J end by 2 bases, with 6 bases between.

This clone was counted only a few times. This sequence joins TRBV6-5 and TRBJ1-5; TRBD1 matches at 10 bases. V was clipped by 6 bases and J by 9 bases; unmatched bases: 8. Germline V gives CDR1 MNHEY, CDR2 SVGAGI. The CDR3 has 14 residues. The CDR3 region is CASRAGQGGRPQHF. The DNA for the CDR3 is TGTGCCAGCAGAGCAGGACAGGGGGGTCGGCCCCAGCATTTT.

CDR3 nucleotide sequence: TGTGCCAGCAGCTTGCTACAGGTCACGGCCGGGGAGCTGTTTTTT. Translated: CASSLLQVTAGELFF. J is TRBJ2-2 and V is TRBV7-9; D is perhaps TRBD1 (5 bases). The germline gives CDR1 SEHNR, CDR2 FQNEAQ (reference sequence). Trimming stripped 3 bases from V and 6 bases from J, with 14 bases between. The CDR3 spans 15 residues.

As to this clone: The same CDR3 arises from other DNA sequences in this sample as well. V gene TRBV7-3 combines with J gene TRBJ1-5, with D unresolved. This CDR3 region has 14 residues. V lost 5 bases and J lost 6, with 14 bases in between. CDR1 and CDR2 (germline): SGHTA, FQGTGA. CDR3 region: CASSPEAMVQPQHF. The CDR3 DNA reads TGTGCCAGCAGCCCGGAGGCGATGGTTCAGCCCCAGCATTTT.

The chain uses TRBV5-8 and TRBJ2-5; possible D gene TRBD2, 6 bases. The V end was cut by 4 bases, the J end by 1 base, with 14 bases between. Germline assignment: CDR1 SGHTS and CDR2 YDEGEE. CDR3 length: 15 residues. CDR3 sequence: CASSPRGIRQETQYF. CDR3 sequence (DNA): TGTGCCAGCAGCCCTCGGGGGATCCGCCAAGAGACCCAGTACTTC.

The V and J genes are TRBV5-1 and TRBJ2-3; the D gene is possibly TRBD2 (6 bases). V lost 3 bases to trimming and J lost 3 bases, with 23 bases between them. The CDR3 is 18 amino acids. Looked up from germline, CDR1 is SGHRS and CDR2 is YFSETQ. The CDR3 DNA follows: TGCGCCAGCAGCTCCGGGACTGCACGACCCGGAGGAACAGATACGCAGTATTTT. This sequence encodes CASSSGTARPGGTDTQYF.

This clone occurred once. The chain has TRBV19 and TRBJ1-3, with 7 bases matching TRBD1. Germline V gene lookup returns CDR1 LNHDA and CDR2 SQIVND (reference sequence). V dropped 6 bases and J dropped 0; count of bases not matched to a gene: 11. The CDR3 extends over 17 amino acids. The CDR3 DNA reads TGTGCCAGTAGCAAGGGACAGCAATTAGTCTCTGGAAACACCATATATTTT. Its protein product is CASSKGQQLVSGNTIYF.

The CDR3 sequence is CASSKNSQGAYEQYV. The DNA for the CDR3 is TGTGCCAGCAGTAAAAACTCCCAGGGGGCGTACGAGCAGTACGTC. The rearrangement joins TRBV27 to TRBJ2-7; 8 nucleotides line up with TRBD1. Germline CDR1 is MNHEY and CDR2 is SMNVEV (reference sequence). The junction had 10 bases not matched to a gene; V was cut back by 5 bases and J by 4 bases. The CDR3 contains 15 residues.

For the CDR3, the DNA is TGTGCCAGCACCCTTAGAGAAACTAACTATGGCTACACCTTC. It specifies CASTLRETNYGYTF. V and J are TRBV7-8 and TRBJ1-2; D ambiguous. This CDR3 comprises 14 residues. Germline V gives CDR1 SGHVS, CDR2 FQNEAQ. Deletions cut 7 bases from V and 0 bases from J, with 12 bases between.

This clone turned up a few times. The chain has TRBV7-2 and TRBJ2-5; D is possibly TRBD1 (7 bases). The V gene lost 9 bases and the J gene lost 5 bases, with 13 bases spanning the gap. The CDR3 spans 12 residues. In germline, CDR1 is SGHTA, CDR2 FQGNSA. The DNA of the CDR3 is TGTGCCAGTAAGGGGGCGGGGGAGACCCAGTACTTC. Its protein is CASKGAGETQYF.

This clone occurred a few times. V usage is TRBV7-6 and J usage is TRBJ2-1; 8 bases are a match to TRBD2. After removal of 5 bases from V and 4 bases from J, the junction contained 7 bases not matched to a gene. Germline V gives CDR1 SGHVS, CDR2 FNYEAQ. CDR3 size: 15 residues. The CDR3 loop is CASSPGIAGYNEQFF. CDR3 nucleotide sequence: TGTGCCAGCAGCCCGGGGATAGCGGGGTACAATGAGCAGTTCTTC.

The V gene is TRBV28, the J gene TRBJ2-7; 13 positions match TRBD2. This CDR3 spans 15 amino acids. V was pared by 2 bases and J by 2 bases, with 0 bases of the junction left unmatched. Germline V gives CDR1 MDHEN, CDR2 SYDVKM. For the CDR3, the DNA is TGTGCCAGCAGTTTAACTAGCGGGGGGGCCTACGAGCAGTACTTC. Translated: CASSLTSGGAYEQYF.

As DNA, the CDR3 is TGTGCCAGCAGTTTTCCGGCAACTAATGAAAAACTGTTTTTT. Its translation is CASSFPATNEKLFF. The chain carries TRBV27 and TRBJ1-4; D gene uncertain. V shed 3 bases and J shed 0 bases, with 5 bases lying between them. CDR1 is MNHEY, CDR2 SMNVEV, per germline (reference sequence). The CDR3 has 14 residues.

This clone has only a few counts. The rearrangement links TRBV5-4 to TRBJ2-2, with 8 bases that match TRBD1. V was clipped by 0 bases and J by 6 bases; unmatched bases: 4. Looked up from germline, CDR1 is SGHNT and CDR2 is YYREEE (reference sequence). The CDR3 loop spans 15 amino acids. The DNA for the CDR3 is TGTGCCAGCAGCTTGGGGCAGGGGGCTGCCGGGGAGCTGTTTTTT. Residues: CASSLGQGAAGELFF.

CDR3: CASSWGGREKLFF. CDR3 in DNA: TGTGCCAGCAGCTGGGGCGGTAGGGAAAAACTGTTTTTT. This chain connects TRBV7-9 to TRBJ1-4, with a tentative D call TRBD1 (5 bases). Germline values: CDR1 SEHNR, CDR2 FQNEAQ (reference sequence). There are 13 residues in the CDR3. The V end lost 4 bases, the J end lost 8 bases, and 11 bases lay between the germline ends.

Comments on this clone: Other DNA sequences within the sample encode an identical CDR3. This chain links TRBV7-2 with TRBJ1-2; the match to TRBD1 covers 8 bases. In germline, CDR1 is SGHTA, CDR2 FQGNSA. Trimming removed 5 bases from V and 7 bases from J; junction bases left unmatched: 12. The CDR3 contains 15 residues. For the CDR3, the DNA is TGTGCCAGCAGCACAAGACAGACCGGACAGGGTGGCTACACCTTC. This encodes CASSTRQTGQGGYTF. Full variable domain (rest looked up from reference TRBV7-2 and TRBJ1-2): GAGVSQSPSNKVTEKGKDVELRCDPISGHTALYWYRQSLGQGLEFLIYFQGNSAPDKSGLPSDRFSAERTGGSVSTLTIQRTQQEDSAVYLCASSTRQTGQGGYTFGSGTRLTVV.

Here the CDR3 DNA reads TGTGCCAGCAGCTCTAGGACGGGAAACACTGAAGCTTTCTTT. It codes for CASSSRTGNTEAFF. The rearrangement links TRBV7-9 to TRBJ1-1; D unclear. The V gene lost 4 bases and the J gene lost 2 bases, with 11 bases spanning the gap. This CDR3 contains 14 residues. Per the germline V gene, CDR1 is SEHNR and CDR2 is FQNEAQ (reference sequence).

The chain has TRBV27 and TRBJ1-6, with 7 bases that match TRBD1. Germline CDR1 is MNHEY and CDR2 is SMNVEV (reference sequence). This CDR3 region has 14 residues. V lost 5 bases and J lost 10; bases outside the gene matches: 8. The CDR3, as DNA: TGTGCCAGCAGTAATGACAGGGTTCGGTCACCCCTCCACTTT. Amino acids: CASSNDRVRSPLHF.